This TCR beta chain was sequenced for a study of graft-versus-host responses after intestinal transplantation. Per the germline V gene, CDR1 is MNHEY and CDR2 is SVGAGI. Unmatched junction bases numbered 3, after V lost 0 bases and J lost 7 bases. The CDR3 is 14 residues long. Measured with immunoSEQ multiplex PCR; TCRdb has only the in-frame clones, and not every one. The repertoire holds over 1,500 clones, with about two fifths as singletons. The plating included around 200,000 irradiated, violet-dye-labeled stimulator cells together with around 200,000 CFSE-labeled responder cells. Relative to its sample, this clone is large (0.1 to 1%).

The V gene is TRBV6-5, the J gene TRBJ1-5; 7 bases line up with TRBD1. The sequence was collected from a human patient who was an organ donor for intestinal transplantation. The sequenced sample was alloreactive CD8+ T cells from a mixed lymphocyte reaction culture, obtained before transplantation. Described subset: CFSE-low proliferating T cells sorted from approximately six-day pre-transplant mixed lymphocyte reaction (GvH or HvG direction). The CDR3 here is CASSYSTRGQPQHF. The CDR3, as DNA: TGTGCCAGCAGTTACTCGACCAGGGGGCAGCCCCAGCATTTT.